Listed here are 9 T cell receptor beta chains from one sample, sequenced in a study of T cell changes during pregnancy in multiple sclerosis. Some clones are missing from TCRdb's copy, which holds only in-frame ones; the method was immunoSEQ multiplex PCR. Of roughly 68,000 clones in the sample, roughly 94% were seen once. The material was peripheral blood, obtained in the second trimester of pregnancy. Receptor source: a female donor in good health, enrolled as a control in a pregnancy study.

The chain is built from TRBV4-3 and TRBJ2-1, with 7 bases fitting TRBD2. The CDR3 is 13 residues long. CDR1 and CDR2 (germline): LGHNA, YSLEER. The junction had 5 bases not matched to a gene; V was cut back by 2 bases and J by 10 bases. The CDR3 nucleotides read TGCGCCAGCAGCCAAAAGCCGGGACTAGAGCAGTTCTTC. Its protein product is CASSQKPGLEQFF.

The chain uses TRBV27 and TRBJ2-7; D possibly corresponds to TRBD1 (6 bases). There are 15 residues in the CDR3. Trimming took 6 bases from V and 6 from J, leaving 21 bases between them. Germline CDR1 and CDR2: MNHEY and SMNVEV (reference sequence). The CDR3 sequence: CASSMGAGEVFEQYF. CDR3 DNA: TGTGCCAGCAGCATGGGGGCCGGAGAGGTTTTCGAGCAGTACTTC.

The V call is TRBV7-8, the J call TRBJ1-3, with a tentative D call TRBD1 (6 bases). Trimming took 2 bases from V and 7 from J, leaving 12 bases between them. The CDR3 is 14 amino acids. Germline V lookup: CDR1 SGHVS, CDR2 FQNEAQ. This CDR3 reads CASSLKGGANTIYF. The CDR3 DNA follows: TGTGCCAGCAGCTTAAAGGGGGGGGCGAACACCATATATTTT.

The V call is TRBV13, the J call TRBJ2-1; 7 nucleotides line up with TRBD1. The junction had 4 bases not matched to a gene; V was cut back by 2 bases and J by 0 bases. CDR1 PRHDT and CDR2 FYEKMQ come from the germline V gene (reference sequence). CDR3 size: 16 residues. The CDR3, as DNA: TGTGCCAGCAGCTTATTGGACAGGAGCTCCTACAATGAGCAGTTCTTC. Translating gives CASSLLDRSSYNEQFF.

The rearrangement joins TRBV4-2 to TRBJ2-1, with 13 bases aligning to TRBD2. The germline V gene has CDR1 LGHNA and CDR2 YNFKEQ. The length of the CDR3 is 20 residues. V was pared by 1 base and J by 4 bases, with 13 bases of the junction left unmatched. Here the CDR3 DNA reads TGTGCCAGCAGCCAAGGCTTTGGACTAGCGGGAGAGGATGATTACAATGAGCAGTTCTTC. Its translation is CASSQGFGLAGEDDYNEQFF.

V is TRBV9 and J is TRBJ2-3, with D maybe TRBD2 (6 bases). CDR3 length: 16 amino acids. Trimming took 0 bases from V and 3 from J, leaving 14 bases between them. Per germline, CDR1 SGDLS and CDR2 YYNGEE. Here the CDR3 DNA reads TGTGCCAGCAGCGTAGCGGAGGGCGCGAGGACAGATACGCAGTATTTT. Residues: CASSVAEGARTDTQYF.

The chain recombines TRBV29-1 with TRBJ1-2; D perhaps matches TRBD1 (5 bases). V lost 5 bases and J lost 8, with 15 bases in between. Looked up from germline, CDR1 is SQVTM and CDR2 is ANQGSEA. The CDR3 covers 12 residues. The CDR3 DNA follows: TGCAGCGTTACGGCAGGGTCGGTGGGCTACACCTTC. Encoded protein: CSVTAGSVGYTF. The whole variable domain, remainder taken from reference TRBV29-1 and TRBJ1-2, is SAVISQKPSRDICQRGTSLTIQCQVDSQVTMMFWYRQQPGQSLTLIATANQGSEATYESGFVIDKFPISRPNLTFSTLTVSNMSPEDSSIYLCSVTAGSVGYTFGSGTRLTVV.

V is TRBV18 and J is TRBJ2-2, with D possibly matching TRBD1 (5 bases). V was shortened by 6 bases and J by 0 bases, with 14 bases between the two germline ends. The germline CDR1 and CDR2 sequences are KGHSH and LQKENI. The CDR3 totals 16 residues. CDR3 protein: CASSKEDITNTGELFF. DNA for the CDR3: TGTGCCAGCTCGAAAGAGGACATCACGAACACCGGGGAGCTGTTTTTT.

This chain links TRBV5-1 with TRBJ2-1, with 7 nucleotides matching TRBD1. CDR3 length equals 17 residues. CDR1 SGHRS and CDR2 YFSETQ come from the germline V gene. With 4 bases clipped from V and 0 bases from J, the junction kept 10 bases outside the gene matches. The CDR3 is CASSRYGTESSYNEQFF. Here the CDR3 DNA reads TGCGCCAGCAGCCGCTATGGGACAGAGAGCTCCTACAATGAGCAGTTCTTC.